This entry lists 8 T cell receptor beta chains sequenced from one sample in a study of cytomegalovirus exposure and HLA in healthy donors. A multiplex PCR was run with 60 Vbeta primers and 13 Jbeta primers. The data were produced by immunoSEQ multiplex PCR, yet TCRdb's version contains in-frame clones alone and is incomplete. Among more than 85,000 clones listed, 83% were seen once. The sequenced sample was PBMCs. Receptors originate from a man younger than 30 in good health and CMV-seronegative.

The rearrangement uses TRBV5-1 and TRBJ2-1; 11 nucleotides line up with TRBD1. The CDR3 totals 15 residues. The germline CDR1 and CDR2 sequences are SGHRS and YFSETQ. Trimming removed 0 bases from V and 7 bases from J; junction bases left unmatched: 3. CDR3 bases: TGCGCCAGCAGCTTGGTGGGACAGGGGGTAAATGAGCAGTTCTTC. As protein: CASSLVGQGVNEQFF.

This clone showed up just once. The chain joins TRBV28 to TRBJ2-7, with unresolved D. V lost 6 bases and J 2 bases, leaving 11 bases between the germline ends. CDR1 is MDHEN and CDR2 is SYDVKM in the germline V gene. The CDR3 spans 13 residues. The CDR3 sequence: CASRLTAAYEQYF. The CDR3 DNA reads TGTGCCAGCAGGCTTACAGCCGCCTACGAGCAGTACTTC.

CDR3 region: CASSIGFRTGEQYF. The CDR3 bases are TGTGCCAGTAGTATTGGGTTTAGGACAGGGGAACAGTACTTC. The chain recombines TRBV19 with TRBJ2-7, with 9 bases identical to TRBD1. V gave up 3 bases and J gave up 10 bases; unmatched junction bases: 10. Germline CDR1 reads LNHDA; CDR2 reads SQIVND (reference sequence). This CDR3 is 14 amino acids long.

CDR3 loop: CASSGSTREQYF. CDR3 nucleotide sequence: TGTGCCAGCAGCGGGAGTACGCGCGAGCAGTACTTC. The chain links TRBV5-4 to TRBJ2-7; TRBD2 might be the D (5 bases). Germline CDR1 SGHNT, CDR2 YYREEE (reference sequence). CDR3 length: 12 residues. V was shortened by 4 bases and J by 6 bases, with 11 bases between the two germline ends.

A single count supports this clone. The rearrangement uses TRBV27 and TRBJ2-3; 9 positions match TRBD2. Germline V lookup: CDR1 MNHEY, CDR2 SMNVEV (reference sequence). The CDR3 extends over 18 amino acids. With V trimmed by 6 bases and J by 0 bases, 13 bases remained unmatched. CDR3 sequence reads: CASSRSVRLADSTDTQYF. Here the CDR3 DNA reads TGTGCCAGCAGCCGGTCGGTGAGACTAGCGGATAGCACAGATACGCAGTATTTT.

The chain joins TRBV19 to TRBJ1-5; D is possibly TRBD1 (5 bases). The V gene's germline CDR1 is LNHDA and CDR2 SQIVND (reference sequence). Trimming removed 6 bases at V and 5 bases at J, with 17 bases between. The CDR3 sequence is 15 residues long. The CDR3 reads CASSDTGVRHQPQHF. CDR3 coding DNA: TGTGCCAGTAGCGATACGGGGGTGAGGCATCAGCCCCAGCATTTT.

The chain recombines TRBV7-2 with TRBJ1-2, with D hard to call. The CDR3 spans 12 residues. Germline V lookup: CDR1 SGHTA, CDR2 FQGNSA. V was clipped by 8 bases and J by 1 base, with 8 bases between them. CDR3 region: CASSAGNYGYTF. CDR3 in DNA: TGTGCCAGCTCGGCGGGTAACTATGGCTACACCTTC.

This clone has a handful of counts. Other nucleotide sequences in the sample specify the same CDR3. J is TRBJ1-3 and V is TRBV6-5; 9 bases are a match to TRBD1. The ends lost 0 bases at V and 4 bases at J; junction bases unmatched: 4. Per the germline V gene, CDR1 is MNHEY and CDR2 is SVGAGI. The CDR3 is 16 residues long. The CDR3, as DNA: TGTGCCAGCAGTTACTCGAGGGACAGGGCCGGAAACACCATATATTTT. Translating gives CASSYSRDRAGNTIYF.